Sequencing of this T cell receptor beta chain was carried out in a study of shared clonotypes between healthy human individuals. Study-level results: It was expected that sequencing depth would affect clonotype sharing among donors.

Germline CDR1 SGHNT, CDR2 YENEEA. The CDR3 loop spans 12 amino acids. V was pared by 3 bases and J by 11 bases, with 13 bases between. This clone was detected ten times or more. Its antigen is not known. Produced via immunoSEQ multiplex PCR; TCRdb's table is partial and in-frame only. The sample lists about 490,000 clones, over 70% occurring once. Donors were healthy HIV-negative adults without recent acute infections or vaccinations. The J gene is TRBJ2-5, the V gene TRBV11-3, with D perhaps TRBD2 (7 bases). This clonotype was sampled from a woman aged 40 to 49 in good health. Some clones in this sample may be carry-over from other donors' samples. Source material: PBMCs. CDR3 coding DNA: TGTGCCAGCAGCTTGGGGGGGCGAGAGCAGTACTTC. Translating it yields CASSLGGREQYF.